Following are 10 T cell receptor beta chains from one sample sequenced in a study of CD8+CD57+ T cells in acquired aplastic anemia (dated by TCRdb to 2017 to 2018). Reads for this sample came from an Illumina HiSeq 2000. Profiling of TCR beta VDJ combinations and CDR3 sequences used genomic DNA as the template. The raw public data were reprocessed by TCRdb itself: fastp quality trimming at Q25, MiXCR clonotype calling, in-frame beta chains only. Every entry covers one CDR3 protein and lists the most common genes and DNA from its rows. Here the sample has 80,000 or so distinct CDR3 sequences; approximately 45% occur a single time. The ten largest clones represent 60% to 75% of the sample. Sequences were obtained from sorted CD4+, CD8+, or CD8+CD57+ T cells (not recorded which) from PBMCs. These TCRs come from a human donor in good health, serving as a control.

The chain couples TRBV15 to TRBJ1-6; TRBD1 is a possible D gene (6 bases). Germline V gene lookup returns CDR1 LNHNV and CDR2 YYDKDF (reference sequence). The CDR3 runs to 13 residues. V was cut by 5 bases and J by 11 bases, with 13 bases left in between. The CDR3 nucleotides are TGTGCCACCAGCTTCGGGACAAATCCACCCCTCCACTTT. Translated: CATSFGTNPPLHF.

This sequence joins TRBV19 and TRBJ1-3; 9 positions match TRBD1. V gave up 5 bases and J gave up 5 bases; unmatched junction bases: 7. This CDR3 has 15 residues. Germline V gene lookup returns CDR1 LNHDA and CDR2 SQIVND (reference sequence). CDR3 loop: CASSPPGQGRNTIYF. The CDR3 nucleotides read TGTGCCAGTAGTCCCCCGGGACAGGGAAGAAACACCATATATTTT.

Remarks on this clonotype: A clone one base away is much larger, so this may be a read error. The chain uses TRBV19 and TRBJ2-7, with 9 bases matching TRBD1. CDR1 is LNHDA and CDR2 is SQIVND in the germline V gene (reference sequence). The ends lost 4 bases at V and 3 bases at J; junction bases unmatched: 10. This CDR3 has 16 residues. The CDR3 coding sequence is TGTGCCAGTAGTACTGGGGCCGGGACAGGGCTCTACGAGCAGTACTTC. Protein product: CASSTGAGTGLYEQYF. Combining the CDR3 with reference TRBV19 and TRBJ2-7 gives the whole variable domain DGGITQSPKYLFRKEGQNVTLSCEQNLNHDAMYWYRQDPGQGLRLIYYSQIVNDFQKGDIAEGYSVSREKKESFPLTVTSAQKNPTAFYLCASSTGAGTGLYEQYFGPGTRLTVT.

The rearrangement links TRBV25-1 to TRBJ1-5, with no clear D. Trimming cost V 3 bases and J 1 base, with 7 bases left between them. The CDR3 loop spans 14 amino acids. Germline CDR1 MGHDK, CDR2 SYGVNS. CDR3 DNA sequence: TGTGCCAGCAGTGATAACGGGAGCAATCAGCCCCAGCATTTT. As protein: CASSDNGSNQPQHF.

This rearrangement joins TRBV9 to TRBJ1-1, with a possible D match to TRBD1 (6 bases). From germline, CDR1 is SGDLS and CDR2 YYNGEE. Trimming took 3 bases from V and 0 from J, leaving 15 bases between them. The CDR3 contains 16 residues. CDR3 amino acids: CASSEAPGHLNTEAFF. CDR3 nucleotide sequence: TGTGCCAGCAGCGAGGCACCGGGACACTTGAACACTGAAGCTTTCTTT.

This clonotype was counted ten times or more. V and J are TRBV6-1 and TRBJ2-5, with D perhaps matching TRBD2 (5 bases). The germline V and J ends were trimmed by 6 bases and 0 bases, with 14 bases remaining between them. Per the germline V gene, CDR1 is MNHNS and CDR2 is SASEGT. The CDR3 extends over 15 amino acids. The CDR3 here is CASRPLAKHQETQYF. The CDR3 bases are TGTGCCAGCAGGCCCCTAGCTAAGCACCAAGAGACCCAGTACTTC.

Worth noting for this clonotype: This may come from a read error, since a much larger clone is one base off. The rearrangement uses TRBV4-1 and TRBJ1-1, with D possibly matching TRBD1 (5 bases). Trimming left V 0 bases short and J 1 base short, with 9 bases between. This CDR3 is built from 15 residues. CDR1 is MGHRA, CDR2 YSYEKL, per germline. The CDR3 DNA sequence: TGCGCCAGCAGCCAAGAAAGCGGGGCGAACACTGAAGCTTTCTTT. Protein: CASSQESGANTEAFF.

This clonotype was counted many times. The V and J genes are TRBV30 and TRBJ2-7, with 10 bases aligning to TRBD1. Germline values: CDR1 GTSNPN, CDR2 SVGIG (reference sequence). Trimming removed 3 bases from V and 3 bases from J; junction bases left unmatched: 5. The length of the CDR3 is 14 residues. The CDR3 region has the DNA TGTGCCTGGAGAACCCGGGACAGGGGCTACGAGCAGTACTTC. Its protein is CAWRTRDRGYEQYF. Complete variable domain (other parts from reference TRBV30 and TRBJ2-7): SQTIHQWPATLVQPVGSPLSLECTVEGTSNPNLYWYRQAAGRGLQLLFYSVGIGQISSEVPQNLSASRPQDRQFILSSKKLLLSDSGFYLCAWRTRDRGYEQYFGPGTRLTVT.

There are a few counts of this clonotype. This rearrangement joins TRBV5-4 to TRBJ2-2; the match to TRBD1 covers 9 bases. The V segment lost 4 bases and the J segment 1 base; nucleotides outside the gene matches: 2. The CDR3 has 15 amino acids. The germline V gene has CDR1 SGHNT and CDR2 YYREEE (reference sequence). CDR3 bases: TGTGCCAGCAGCACGGGACAGGGGAACACCGGGGAGCTGTTTTTT. Its translation: CASSTGQGNTGELFF.

This clonotype was seen only a few times. The V and J genes are TRBV7-9 and TRBJ2-2; D is uncertain. Trimming shortened V by 5 bases and J by 7 bases, and 14 bases separated the two germline ends. The V gene's germline CDR1 is SEHNR and CDR2 FQNEAQ (reference sequence). The CDR3 runs 14 residues. This CDR3 is CASSPSSGVGELFF. CDR3 in DNA: TGTGCCAGCAGCCCCTCATCGGGTGTCGGGGAGCTGTTTTTT.